This T cell receptor beta chain was sequenced for a study of cytomegalovirus exposure and HLA in healthy donors (dated 2017 in TCRdb). Regarding the complete study: In an earlier analysis of 587 of the donors, 250 to 350 Gb of sequence data and 90 million to 120 million unique TCR beta sequences from 150 million to 200 million T cells were reported. Roughly 290 gigabases of sequencing data and tens of millions of unique TCR sequences made up an early release that covered around 640 HLA-typed donors. Among the approximately 420 genotyped donors, roughly 80% belonged to the genetic ancestry cluster associated with self-reported Caucasian donors. The aim of the study was to test whether cataloging public T cell receptors could identify signatures of past pathogen exposure. The study profiled the T cell repertoires of more than 500 subjects by immunosequencing and related them to cytomegalovirus serostatus. Along with the roughly 700-subject first cohort, a separate validation cohort of 120 different subjects was used. The study combined high-throughput TCR immunosequencing, statistical association of individual TCRs with disease status, and machine learning to predict cytomegalovirus infection status. A later analysis re-examined previously published TCR beta repertoires from more than 600 donors and added high-resolution HLA genotyping to investigate patterns of TCR occurrence. Rather than drawing on any new phenotypic data, the later analysis identified candidate immune exposures from TCR beta sequences and the way those sequences occurred across donors. An earlier analysis of 587 of the donors used high-throughput TCR beta sequencing to judge whether each TCR beta V gene segment behaved as functional or pseudogenic. Donor age, sex, ethnicity and CMV serostatus were collected together with the repertoire data. A later genetic analysis took genome-wide SNP genotypes for 398 of the 666 donors and used that subset as a discovery cohort. Every discovery cohort repertoire had been produced on one sequencing platform. HLA typing included class I and class II loci at four-digit resolution. Typing coverage differed by locus: A, B, C, DRB1 and DQB1 were typed in roughly 620-640 donors, DQA1 in roughly 510, DPA1 in 600 to 610, and DPB1 in 450 to 490. Because of strong linkage in the cohort, roughly five DR-DQ haplotypes were treated as single units for association and clustering. Among 300 to 450 genotyped donors of the cohort, an average of around 240,000 unique TCR beta nucleotide sequences were sequenced per donor, roughly 20% of them non-productive.

The CDR3 numbers 12 residues from cysteine through phenylalanine. Only CDR3 DNA remains: 36 bases, in frame from the first base. At the junction V is shortened by 2 bases and J by 15 bases, with 15 bases in between. Sequences SGHTS (CDR1) and YDEGEE (CDR2) are obtained from the germline V gene. The library was produced with the immunoSEQ multiplex PCR assay. A mixture of 60 forward primers for TCR Vbeta segments and 13 reverse primers for TCR Jbeta segments was used in the multiplex PCR. A multiplex PCR assay on genomic DNA amplified the CDR3 region of rearranged TCR beta genes. The Illumina HiSeq System was used to sequence the amplified TCR beta libraries as 87-base-pair reads. The study's processing was this. Across the 666 repertoires, a later analysis counted tens of millions of unique TCR beta chains, 9.5 million to 12 million of which were shared by at least two donors. Raw reads were error-corrected and collapsed into unique sequences by a nearest-neighbor algorithm in which closely related sequences were merged to remove PCR and sequencing errors. CDR3 sequences were aligned to IMGT reference sequences to assign V, D and J gene segments. For a sequence to be retained, at least a six-nucleotide match to both a V gene segment and a J gene segment was required. Rearrangements were called productive when the CDR3 lacked stop codons and stayed in frame with V and J; all others were non-productive. CDR3 was defined according to IMGT convention as the region running from the second conserved V-encoded cysteine to the conserved J-encoded phenylalanine. In an earlier analysis of more than 550 of the donors, sequences lacking an unambiguous match to a single V gene segment were excluded. An earlier analysis of some 610 of the donors called V segments functional above 56.7% productive rearrangements and segregating when the between-donor standard deviation exceeded 5%. A statistical classification framework was built for diagnosing cytomegalovirus status from the catalog of TCR beta chain sequences. V and J gene assignment, in a later analysis, came from comparing TCR nucleotide sequences with IMGT/GENE-DB human TR gene sequences. In a later analysis, CDR3 sequences and most-parsimonious VDJ recombination scenarios were assigned using the TCRdist pipeline. In a later analysis, every TCR beta chain was defined by the combination of its CDR3 amino acid sequence and its V-gene family, and reads without a unique V-gene family were dropped. To address suspected cross-contamination and a sequencing artifact, a later analysis removed a few hundred highly shared, low-generation-probability nucleotide sequences. In a later analysis, a clonal expansion index for each public chain was calculated from normalized within-repertoire ranks of inferred template counts. Generation probabilities in a later analysis came from a VDJ recombination model fitted to out-of-frame rearrangements, and those results were checked against IGoR. In a later analysis, TCR-TCR, TCR-HLA and TCR-CMV co-occurrence was scored with hypergeometric tests, and a repertoire-size bias correction was applied to TCR pairs. False discovery rates were estimated in a later analysis by permuting HLA or CMV assignments 20 times. A later analysis grouped co-occurring TCRs with DBSCAN, adding TCRdist sequence similarity when clustering within HLA-allele-positive subsets. Repertoires with fewer than 30,000 or more than 120,000 public chains, plus five repertoires with anomalous nucleotide sharing, were excluded from co-occurrence clustering. The table was pulled from immuneACCESS by TCRdb, which kept in-frame rearrangements only. Such tables lose some clones; where checked, under half of the loss comes from unresolved V genes, and the rest has no known cause. Clone size and V and J calls were adopted from that table, with D and trimming inferred from the DNA. The sample contains some 150,000 clones, 70% to 80% of them found a single time. Together, the top ten hold around 4% of the sample.

As regards this clone: What antigen it recognizes has not been identified. Base qualities were left out, and no much larger clone turns up one base away.

The cohort was made up of 650 to 700 healthy bone marrow donors. All cohort members were sampled while nominally healthy, although unrecorded immune exposures were likely present. The donor tested CMV seronegative and was one of the 352 seronegative cohort members. A peripheral blood sample was collected from each donor, and TCR beta sequencing was performed on peripheral blood mononuclear cells. Genomic DNA extraction from the blood cell samples was performed with the Qiagen DNeasy Blood Extraction Kit. Points the paper makes about the study in general: In a later analysis, TCR association rates were found to vary across HLA loci, with the most associated TCRs seen for DRB1 alleles and the fewest for HLA-C alleles. This cohort had only TCR beta chains sequenced, and the lack of alpha or paired-chain data limited which features could be detected. Cytomegalovirus status was reported to be diagnosed by the classifier with high specificity and sensitivity in both the original and validation cohorts. In a later analysis, about 16,000 TCR beta sequences were associated with specific HLA alleles at a false discovery rate of 0.05. Several of the top co-occurrence clusters appeared to be linked to parvovirus B19, influenza, CMV and Epstein-Barr virus, according to a later analysis. Some IMGT-functional V segments, including TRBV6-2 and TRBV6-3, could not be distinguished by the 87-base-pair reads and were therefore excluded. When HLA alleles, especially DR and DQ, strongly co-occurred, TCR associations were difficult to assign to individual alleles. In a later genetic analysis, fewer N-insertions in productive TCRs were reported among donors in an Asian-associated ancestry cluster than the 666-donor mean. A further reported finding was that TCR beta sequences accurately predicted the HLA-A and HLA-B alleles for most subjects in the first cohort. In a later analysis, most CMV-associated TCR beta chains were found to appear HLA-restricted, with HLA associations seemingly driven largely by CMV exposure. A total of about 180 TCR beta chains were listed by the study as associated with cytomegalovirus. Correlated functional status among segregating V segments might reflect linkage disequilibrium, but an unknown experimental factor could not be ruled out. Because HLA typing was missing for some donors at each locus, association tests included only the typed subset. Broadly in line with IMGT annotations, most TCR beta V segments showed up in productive rearrangements about 90% or about 30% of the time in an earlier analysis of 587 of the donors. According to the authors, the approach could potentially be generalized to other disease states and immunological phenotypes. In vitro tests confirmed that a few of the cytomegalovirus-associated TCR beta chains recognize cytomegalovirus antigens. For the cohort, immune exposure information was limited to CMV serostatus. A later genetic analysis associated a missense DCLRE1C variant with V-gene and J-gene trimming of TCR beta chains, and an independent cohort replicated the association. A group of highly shared sequence variants was considered likely to be a technical artifact of the sequencing pipeline. Compared with equally common non-associated chains, HLA-associated TCR beta chains in a later analysis were more clonally expanded and had lower generation probabilities. While some public TCRs were present in many individuals, most TCR sequences turned up only very rarely across donors. Because counts were too low, 15 to 20 rarely observed V segments, including chromosome 9 orphons, were left out of the earlier analysis of 500 to 750 of the donors. Sequencing depth was assumed to be roughly uniform across donors in the presence/absence analyses, though that assumption may not hold.

Source material: PBMCs. The clonotype was recovered from a man aged 35 to 55 in good health and CMV-seronegative. Recombination linked TRBV5-8 to TRBJ2-1, and the D gene may be TRBD1, 8 bases matching. The CDR3 loop reads CASSFERDRSFF. The DNA sequence is as follows: TGTGCCAGCAGCTTTGAGCGGGACAGGTCGTTCTTC.